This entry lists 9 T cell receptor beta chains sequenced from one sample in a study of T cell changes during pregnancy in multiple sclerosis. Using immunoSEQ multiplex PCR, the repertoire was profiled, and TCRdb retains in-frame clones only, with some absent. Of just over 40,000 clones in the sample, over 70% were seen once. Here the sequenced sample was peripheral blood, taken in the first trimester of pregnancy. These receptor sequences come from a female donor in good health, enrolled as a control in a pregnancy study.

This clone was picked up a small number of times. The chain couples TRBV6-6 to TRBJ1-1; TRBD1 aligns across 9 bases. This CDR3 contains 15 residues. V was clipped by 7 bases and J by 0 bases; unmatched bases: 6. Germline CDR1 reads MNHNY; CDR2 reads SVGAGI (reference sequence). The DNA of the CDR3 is TGTGCCAGCACGACAGGGGGTACAATGAACACTGAAGCTTTCTTT. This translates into CASTTGGTMNTEAFF.

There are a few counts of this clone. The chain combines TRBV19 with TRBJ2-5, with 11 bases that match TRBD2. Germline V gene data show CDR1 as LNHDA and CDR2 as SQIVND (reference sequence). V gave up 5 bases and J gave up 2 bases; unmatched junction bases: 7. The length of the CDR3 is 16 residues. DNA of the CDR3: TGTGCCAGTAGTGATCTAGCGGGGGGCGATCAAGAGACCCAGTACTTC. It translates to CASSDLAGGDQETQYF.

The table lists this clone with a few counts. The CDR3 coding sequence is TGTGCCATCAGTGTGAACAGGCAGAACACTGAAGCTTTCTTT. It specifies CAISVNRQNTEAFF. This chain joins TRBV10-3 and TRBJ1-1, with a possible D match to TRBD1 (5 bases). Germline CDR1 is ENHRY and CDR2 is SYGVKD. The CDR3 is made up of 14 amino acids. The germline V and J ends were trimmed by 4 bases and 1 base, with 10 bases remaining between them.

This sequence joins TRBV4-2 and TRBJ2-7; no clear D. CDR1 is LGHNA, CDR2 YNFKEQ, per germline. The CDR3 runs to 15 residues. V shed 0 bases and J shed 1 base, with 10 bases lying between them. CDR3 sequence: CASSQDWAFSYEQYF. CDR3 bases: TGTGCCAGCAGCCAAGATTGGGCTTTTTCCTACGAGCAGTACTTC.

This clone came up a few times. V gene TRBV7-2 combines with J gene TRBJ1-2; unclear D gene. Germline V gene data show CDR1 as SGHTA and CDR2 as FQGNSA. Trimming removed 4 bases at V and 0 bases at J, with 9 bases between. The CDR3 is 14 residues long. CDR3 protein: CASSSGGSNYGYTF. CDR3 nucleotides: TGTGCCAGCAGCTCCGGCGGTTCTAACTATGGCTACACCTTC.

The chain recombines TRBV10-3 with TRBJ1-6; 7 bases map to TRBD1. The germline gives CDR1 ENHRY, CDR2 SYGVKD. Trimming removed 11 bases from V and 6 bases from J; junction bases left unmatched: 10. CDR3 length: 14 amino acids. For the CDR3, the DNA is TGTGCCTCCCTCCCGGGACAGCCTAATTCACCCCTCCACTTT. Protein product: CASLPGQPNSPLHF.

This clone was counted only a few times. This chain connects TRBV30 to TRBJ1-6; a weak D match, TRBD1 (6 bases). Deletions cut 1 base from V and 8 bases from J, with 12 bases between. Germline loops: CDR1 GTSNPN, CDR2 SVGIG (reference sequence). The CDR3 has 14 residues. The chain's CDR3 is CAWSGDTSDSPLHF. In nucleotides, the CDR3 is TGTGCCTGGAGTGGGGACACTTCGGATTCACCCCTCCACTTT.

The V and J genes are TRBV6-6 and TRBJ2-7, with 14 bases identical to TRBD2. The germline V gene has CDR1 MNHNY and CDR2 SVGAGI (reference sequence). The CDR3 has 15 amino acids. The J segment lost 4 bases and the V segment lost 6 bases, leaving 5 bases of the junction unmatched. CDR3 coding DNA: TGTGCCAGCAGCCGACTAGCGGGAGGGCTATACGAGCAGTACTTC. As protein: CASSRLAGGLYEQYF.

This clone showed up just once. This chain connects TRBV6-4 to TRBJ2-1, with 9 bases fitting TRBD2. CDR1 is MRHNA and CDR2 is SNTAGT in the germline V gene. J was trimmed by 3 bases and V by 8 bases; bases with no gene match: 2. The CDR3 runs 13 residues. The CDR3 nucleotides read TGTGCCAGCTCTAGCGGGGACTACAATGAGCAGTTCTTC. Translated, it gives CASSSGDYNEQFF.